These 13 T cell receptor beta chains came from one sample sequenced in a study of response to subunit inactivated influenza vaccine. TCRdb fed the RT-PCR reads into MiXCR, producing one record per CDR3 protein. The sample holds hundreds of thousands of distinct CDR3 sequences, around 8% seen once. The material was PBMCs from blood, obtained around 25 months after vaccination. The receptors originated from a man in his fifties or sixties who received an inactivated influenza vaccine.

The table lists this clonotype with a count of one. CDR3 loop: CASKGRSSGNTIYF. The CDR3 DNA reads as TGTGCCAGCAAGGGAAGGTCCTCTGGAAACACCATATATTTT. The rearrangement links TRBV6-1 to TRBJ1-3; no definite D call. Trimming removed 7 bases at V and 0 bases at J, with 10 bases between. Germline V lookup: CDR1 MNHNS, CDR2 SASEGT. CDR3 length: 14 amino acids.

In its sample, this clonotype was seen many times. The chain joins TRBV2 to TRBJ2-1; D gene uncertain. Germline CDR1 reads SNHLY; CDR2 reads FYNNEI. The CDR3 length is 13 residues. The V end lost 7 bases, the J end lost 5 bases, and 12 bases lay between the germline ends. The CDR3 reads CASMGREDNEQFF. DNA for the CDR3: TGTGCCAGCATGGGTCGCGAGGACAATGAGCAGTTCTTC.

This clonotype was counted a few times. This chain links TRBV7-9 with TRBJ2-5; the match to TRBD1 covers 7 bases. CDR1 is SEHNR and CDR2 is FQNEAQ in the germline V gene (reference sequence). J was trimmed by 0 bases and V by 5 bases; bases with no gene match: 9. The CDR3 has 16 residues. The CDR3 reads CASSLQGRGYQETQYF. In nucleotides, the CDR3 is TGTGCCAGCAGCCTACAGGGGCGTGGGTACCAAGAGACCCAGTACTTC.

The chain carries TRBV15 and TRBJ1-1; D not resolved. Germline loops: CDR1 LNHNV, CDR2 YYDKDF (reference sequence). V was trimmed by 1 base and J by 8 bases, leaving 11 bases between them. The CDR3 sequence is 13 residues long. The CDR3 reads CATSRGHFVEAFF. The CDR3 DNA reads as TGTGCCACCAGCAGAGGACACTTCGTAGAAGCTTTCTTT.

This clonotype was found a few times. The chain uses TRBV5-1 and TRBJ2-1, with D hard to call. CDR1 is SGHRS and CDR2 is YFSETQ in the germline V gene. V dropped 1 base and J dropped 1 base, with 9 bases sitting between them. This CDR3 comprises 15 residues. In DNA, the CDR3 is TGCGCCAGCAGCTTGAATGCGCTTTCCTACAATGAGCAGTTCTTC. It codes for CASSLNALSYNEQFF.

The chain uses TRBV2 and TRBJ1-2, with a weak D call TRBD1 (6 bases). The ends were cut back, 2 bases at V and 6 bases at J, with 13 bases in the middle. In germline, CDR1 is SNHLY, CDR2 FYNNEI. This CDR3 is 14 amino acids long. CDR3 DNA: TGTGCCAGCAGTGAATCCGGGGGCTTCGATGGCTACACCTTC. Translation: CASSESGGFDGYTF.

This chain joins TRBV5-6 and TRBJ2-3; D is unresolved. Trimming took off 4 bases at V and 2 bases at J, with 14 bases between the two ends. The germline CDR1 and CDR2 sequences are SGHDT and YYEEEE. The CDR3 extends over 15 amino acids. CDR3 sequence: CASSPSPGNTDTQYF. As DNA, the CDR3 is TGTGCCAGCAGCCCATCGCCCGGAAACACAGATACGCAGTATTTT. Full variable domain (outside the CDR3, taken from reference TRBV5-6 and TRBJ2-3): DAGVTQSPTHLIKTRGQQVTLRCSPKSGHDTVSWYQQALGQGPQFIFQYYEEEERQRGNFPDRFSGHQFPNYSSELNVNALLLGDSALYLCASSPSPGNTDTQYFGPGTRLTVL.

This clonotype came up a few times. This sequence joins TRBV20-1 and TRBJ2-7, with D maybe TRBD1 (6 bases). V lost 3 bases to trimming and J lost 3 bases, with 12 bases between them. The germline CDR1 and CDR2 sequences are DFQATT and SNEGSKA (reference sequence). The CDR3 is 13 amino acids. The CDR3 reads CSARNLQGYEQYF. In DNA form, the CDR3 reads TGCAGTGCTAGGAATTTACAGGGCTACGAGCAGTACTTC.

The chain uses TRBV20-1 and TRBJ2-7; 8 nucleotides agree with TRBD1. Germline CDR1 is DFQATT and CDR2 is SNEGSKA (reference sequence). V trimming: 3 bases; J trimming: 2 bases; junction bases outside the gene matches: 6. The CDR3 spans 14 residues. The CDR3 loop is CSASVGQGPYEQYF. CDR3 sequence (DNA): TGCAGTGCTAGCGTCGGACAGGGACCCTACGAGCAGTACTTC.

The rearrangement uses TRBV12-3 or TRBV12-4 and TRBJ1-2, with D perhaps TRBD1 (5 bases). Trimming took off 5 bases at V and 6 bases at J, with 16 bases between the two ends. The CDR3 consists of 14 residues. The CDR3 region has the DNA TGTGCCAGCAGTCCTGGGGCAAGGGCCGATGGCTACACCTTC. Protein product: CASSPGARADGYTF.

This chain uses TRBV7-9 with TRBJ2-7, with D possibly matching TRBD1 (5 bases). Trimming shortened V by 3 bases and J by 5 bases, and 20 bases separated the two germline ends. The CDR3 spans 16 residues. Germline CDR1 is SEHNR and CDR2 is FQNEAQ (reference sequence). The CDR3 DNA sequence: TGTGCCAGCAGCTTCCAAGCCTTGGGAACAGGCGACGAGCAGTACTTC. This gives the protein CASSFQALGTGDEQYF.

The V gene is TRBV4-2, the J gene TRBJ1-2; weak D call: TRBD1 (5 bases). Trimming shortened V by 0 bases and J by 0 bases, and 11 bases separated the two germline ends. The CDR3 is 16 residues long. The V gene's germline CDR1 is LGHNA and CDR2 YNFKEQ. In DNA form, the CDR3 reads TGTGCCAGCAGCCAAGACACAGGAACCACTAACTATGGCTACACCTTC. This translates into CASSQDTGTTNYGYTF.

This clonotype was detected many times. The rearrangement uses TRBV11-2 and TRBJ1-3; a possible D gene is TRBD1 (5 bases). Germline V gives CDR1 SGHAT, CDR2 FQNNGV. This CDR3 contains 19 residues. The ends were cut back, 3 bases at V and 3 bases at J, with 24 bases in the middle. CDR3 residues: CASSFTWGRKRFHGNTIYF. CDR3 coding DNA: TGTGCCAGCAGCTTTACGTGGGGGAGAAAAAGATTCCATGGAAACACCATATATTTT.